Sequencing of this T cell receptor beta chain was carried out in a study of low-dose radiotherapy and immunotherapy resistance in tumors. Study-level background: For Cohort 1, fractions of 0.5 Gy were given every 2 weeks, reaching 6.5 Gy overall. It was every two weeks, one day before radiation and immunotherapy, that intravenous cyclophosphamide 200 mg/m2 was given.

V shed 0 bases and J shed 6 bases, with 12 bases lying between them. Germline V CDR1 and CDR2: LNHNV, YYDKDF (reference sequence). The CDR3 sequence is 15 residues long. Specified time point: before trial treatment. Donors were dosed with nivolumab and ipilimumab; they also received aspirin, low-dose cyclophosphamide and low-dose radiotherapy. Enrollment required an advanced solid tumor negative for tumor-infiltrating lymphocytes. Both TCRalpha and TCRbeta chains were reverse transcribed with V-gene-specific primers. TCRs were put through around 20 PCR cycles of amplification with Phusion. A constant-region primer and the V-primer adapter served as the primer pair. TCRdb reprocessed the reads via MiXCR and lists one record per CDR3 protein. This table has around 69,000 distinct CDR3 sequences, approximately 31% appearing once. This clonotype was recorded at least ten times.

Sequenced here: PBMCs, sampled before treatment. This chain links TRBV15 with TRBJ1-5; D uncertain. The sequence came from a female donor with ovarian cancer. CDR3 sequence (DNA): TGTGCCACCAGCAGAGATTTGGGGATGGGTCAGCCCCAGCATTTT. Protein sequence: CATSRDLGMGQPQHF.